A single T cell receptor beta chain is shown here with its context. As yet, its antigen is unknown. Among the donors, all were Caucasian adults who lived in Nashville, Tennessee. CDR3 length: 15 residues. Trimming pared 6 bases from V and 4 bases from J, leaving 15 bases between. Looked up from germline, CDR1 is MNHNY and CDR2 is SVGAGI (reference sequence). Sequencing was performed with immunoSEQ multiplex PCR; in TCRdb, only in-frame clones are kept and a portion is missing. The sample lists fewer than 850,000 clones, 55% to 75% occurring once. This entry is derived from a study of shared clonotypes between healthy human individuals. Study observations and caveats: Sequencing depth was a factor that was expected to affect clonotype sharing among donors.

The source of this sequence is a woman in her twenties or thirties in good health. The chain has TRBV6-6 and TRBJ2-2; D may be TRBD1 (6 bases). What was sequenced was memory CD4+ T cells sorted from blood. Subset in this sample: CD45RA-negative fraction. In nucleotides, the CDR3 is TGTGCCAGCAGCCACTCAGGGGTAGGCACCGGGGAGCTGTTTTTT. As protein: CASSHSGVGTGELFF.